This T cell receptor (beta chain) was found in a study of T-cell reconstitution after alpha-beta-depleted transplantation in children (dated by TCRdb to 2015 to 2016). Regarding the study in general: Using TCR repertoire profiling, the study quantitatively followed how T-cell immune reconstitution unfolded in children after TCRalphabeta/CD19-depleted allogeneic hematopoietic cell transplantation.

Library creation used PCR. The instrument given in TCRdb is Illumina HiSeq 2500. TCR library preparation used molecular barcoding, with unique molecular identifiers applied to normalize quantification of the TCRbeta repertoire. TCRdb reprocessing: public reads trimmed at Q25 with fastp, clones called with MiXCR, in-frame beta chains kept. Here each entry gathers all rows of one CDR3 protein and keeps the most common genes and DNA. Recorded for this sample are hundreds of thousands of distinct CDR3 sequences; 16% of them occurred a single time. About 1.1% of the sample is in the top ten clones. This clonotype was picked up many times. Its specific antigen is unknown. One base away there is no much larger clone; base qualities are not given. The material sequenced was PBMCs from the stem cell graft donor, taken from the stem cell graft. The receptor was isolated from a human donor who donated a stem cell graft to a child with acute myeloid leukemia.

The CDR3 is CASRSLDSENEQFF. In nucleotides, the sequence is TGTGCCAGCAGGTCTCTCGACAGTGAAAATGAGCAGTTCTTC. In this chain, TRBV12-3 or TRBV12-4 is recombined with TRBJ2-1, with TRBD1 perhaps the D gene, on 5 matching bases. The V end loses 6 bases and the J end loses 7 bases, and a stretch of 16 bases separates them. From the cysteine up to the phenylalanine, the CDR3 has a length of 14 residues. The sequence is cut down to CDR3 DNA, 42 bases in frame from base 1.